Given below is one T cell receptor (beta chain) in context. Antigen unknown. Primers included in the PCR were 60 Vbeta and 13 Jbeta primers. Clones were read by immunoSEQ multiplex PCR, and TCRdb kept only the in-frame ones, dropping some. The sample holds some 99,000 clones, roughly two thirds seen once. This entry belongs to a study of cytomegalovirus exposure and HLA in healthy donors. Study in general: Among about 179 million T cells, an earlier analysis found approximately 110 million unique TCR beta sequences.

Findings and limits, study-wide: Researchers reported that a few CMV-associated chains were confirmed in vitro as CMV antigen-specific. Cytomegalovirus status, reportedly, was diagnosed with high specificity and sensitivity by the classifier.

This receptor was identified in a female donor in good health and CMV-seronegative. Sequencing was done on a sample of PBMCs.

CDR3 loop: CARTRTGTNTEAFF. The CDR3 coding sequence is TGTGCCAGGACTCGGACAGGGACGAACACTGAAGCTTTCTTT. This rearrangement joins TRBV6-4 to TRBJ1-1; TRBD1 matches 8 bases. After removal of 9 bases from V and 1 base from J, the junction contained 7 bases not matched to a gene. This CDR3 contains 14 residues. CDR1 is MRHNA and CDR2 is SNTAGT in the germline V gene.